The 20 T cell receptor beta chains reported below all come from one sample, sequenced in a study of blood T cells in healthy people across ages. With a J-beta primer mix and a sample-barcoded 5' primer, a second PCR ran roughly 6 to 12 cycles. A single record per CDR3 protein comes from TCRdb applying MiXCR to the 5' RACE reads. The top ten clones hold 15% to 20% of a sample with some 1 million distinct CDR3 sequences, 45% of them seen once. Sequencing was carried out using blood. These receptors originate from a woman aged 55-70 years in good health.

V usage is TRBV6-1 and J usage is TRBJ2-2; maybe TRBD1 (5 bases). The V gene's germline CDR1 is MNHNS and CDR2 SASEGT. Trimming took 2 bases from V and 9 from J, leaving 13 bases between them. The length of the CDR3 is 14 residues. CDR3 nucleotide sequence: TGTGCCAGCAGTGAACTTCAGGGTATCCGGGAGCTGTTTTTT. This gives the protein CASSELQGIRELFF.

This rearrangement joins TRBV27 to TRBJ2-7; D is perhaps TRBD1 or TRBD2 (5 bases each). The V end was cut by 5 bases, the J end by 7 bases, with 18 bases between. The germline CDR1 and CDR2 sequences are MNHEY and SMNVEV (reference sequence). CDR3 length: 14 residues. The CDR3 DNA sequence: TGTGCCAGCAGTCCCGGGACCCGATCCCATGAGCAGTACTTC. Translated: CASSPGTRSHEQYF.

With regard to this clonotype: A much larger clone lies one base from this, so it may be a read error. The chain joins TRBV20-1 to TRBJ2-3, with 9 bases aligning to TRBD2. V dropped 7 bases and J dropped 6; count of bases not matched to a gene: 14. CDR3 length: 15 amino acids. Germline CDR1 reads DFQATT; CDR2 reads SNEGSKA (reference sequence). CDR3 sequence reads: CSDRGLALVVDTQYF. The CDR3, as DNA: TGCAGTGATAGGGGACTAGCTCTAGTAGTGGATACGCAGTATTTT.

This clonotype was seen only a few times. The rearrangement links TRBV6-5 to TRBJ2-1; no firm D call. Germline CDR1 reads MNHEY; CDR2 reads SVGAGI. Trimming took off 11 bases at V and 5 bases at J, with 13 bases between the two ends. This CDR3 is built from 12 residues. The CDR3 sequence: CAPRTYDNEQFF. The CDR3 bases are TGTGCCCCACGAACCTACGACAATGAGCAGTTCTTC.

This clonotype was seen a few times. This rearrangement joins TRBV3-1 to TRBJ2-7, with TRBD2 as a possible D gene (5 bases). The germline V gene encodes CDR1 LGHDT and CDR2 YNNKEL (reference sequence). With 4 bases removed from V and 5 bases from J, the gap between germline ends came to 15 bases. The CDR3 loop spans 14 amino acids. The CDR3 DNA is TGTGCCAGCAGCCTGAGCGGACGCATGCACGAGCAGTACTTC. This gives the protein CASSLSGRMHEQYF.

V usage is TRBV7-8 and J usage is TRBJ2-7, with TRBD2 matching 9 bases. The CDR3 sequence is 16 residues long. V shed 4 bases, J shed 7 bases, and the junction held 14 bases outside the gene matches. Germline CDR1 is SGHVS and CDR2 is FQNEAQ. CDR3 DNA sequence: TGTGCCAGCAGCTCGGAGGGGACTAGCCGTTGGTTTGAGCAGTACTTC. Protein product: CASSSEGTSRWFEQYF.

This chain links TRBV5-1 with TRBJ1-5; D unresolved. The V end lost 0 bases, the J end lost 3 bases, and 10 bases lay between the germline ends. The CDR3 loop spans 15 amino acids. Germline lookup yields CDR1 SGHRS and CDR2 YFSETQ. The CDR3 DNA follows: TGCGCCAGCAGCTTGGCGGGTTTCAACAATCAGCCCCAGCATTTT. It codes for CASSLAGFNNQPQHF.

This clonotype was counted only a few times. A clone one base away is much larger, so this may be a read error. The V call is TRBV9, the J call TRBJ2-7; tentatively, D is TRBD2 (6 bases). CDR3 size: 15 residues. CDR1 and CDR2 (germline): SGDLS, YYNGEE. The ends were cut back, 4 bases at V and 0 bases at J, with 14 bases in the middle. The chain's CDR3 is CASSPGRWSSYEQYF. CDR3 nucleotides: TGTGCCAGCAGCCCAGGGAGGTGGAGCTCCTACGAGCAGTACTTC.

This clonotype has just a few counts. The CDR3 loop reads CSVASGSVYEQYF. CDR3 sequence (DNA): TGCAGCGTTGCGAGCGGGAGCGTCTACGAGCAGTACTTC. The chain carries TRBV29-1 and TRBJ2-7; 8 bases fit TRBD2. Germline CDR1 is SQVTM and CDR2 is ANQGSEA. The ends lost 4 bases at V and 3 bases at J; junction bases unmatched: 5. The CDR3 is 13 amino acids.

V usage is TRBV3-1 and J usage is TRBJ2-7; 13 bases are shared with TRBD2. Germline CDR1 is LGHDT and CDR2 is YNNKEL (reference sequence). Trimming cost V 6 bases and J 7 bases; bases outside gene matches: 18. The CDR3 sequence is 18 residues long. The CDR3 bases are TGTGCCAGCAGTATCGGACTAGCGGGAGTGGGGCGAGGCAATGAGCAGTACTTC. Translation gives CASSIGLAGVGRGNEQYF.

There are a few counts of this clonotype. The rearrangement links TRBV4-1 to TRBJ2-3; TRBD2 is a possible D gene (8 bases). Germline V gives CDR1 MGHRA, CDR2 YSYEKL. The CDR3 sequence is 17 residues long. Trimming pared 0 bases from V and 6 bases from J, leaving 19 bases between. The CDR3 coding sequence is TGCGCCAGCAGCCAAGATTTAGCGGGGACCAGGGGGGATACGCAGTATTTT. Its protein product is CASSQDLAGTRGDTQYF.

This clonotype turned up a few times. The genes are TRBV12-5 and TRBJ1-1; D is unclear. Germline assignment: CDR1 LGHNT and CDR2 FRNRAP. Trimming cost V 3 bases and J 1 base, with 6 bases left between them. This CDR3 has 13 residues. CDR3 coding DNA: TGTGCTAGTGGTTTTAACAAGAACACTGAAGCTTTCTTT. Its translation is CASGFNKNTEAFF.

This chain connects TRBV6-5 to TRBJ2-3, with D uncertain. V was pared by 0 bases and J by 6 bases, with 16 bases between. CDR3 size: 16 residues. Germline loops: CDR1 MNHEY, CDR2 SVGAGI. The CDR3 bases are TGTGCCAGCAGTTACTCGAAAAAGTTCTTGCAGGATACGCAGTATTTT. Translated, it gives CASSYSKKFLQDTQYF.

CDR3 amino acids: CASSIDLLGEQYF. CDR3 bases: TGTGCCAGTAGTATAGATCTGCTTGGGGAGCAGTACTTC. The chain joins TRBV19 to TRBJ2-7; no firm D call. The CDR3 has 13 residues. Germline V CDR1 and CDR2: LNHDA, SQIVND (reference sequence). The V gene lost 0 bases and the J gene lost 7 bases, with 10 bases spanning the gap.

This clonotype was detected only a few times. The rearrangement uses TRBV11-1 and TRBJ2-1; maybe TRBD1 (6 bases). V was shortened by 5 bases and J by 6 bases, with 20 bases between the two germline ends. Germline-derived CDR1 and CDR2 are SGHAT and FQDESV (reference sequence). The CDR3 extends over 16 amino acids. CDR3 nucleotide sequence: TGTGCCAGCAGCCCTCGTACCAACAGGGCCCTCAATGAGCAGTTCTTC. Amino acid sequence: CASSPRTNRALNEQFF.

This chain links TRBV20-1 with TRBJ2-1; the match to TRBD2 covers 9 bases. This CDR3 contains 14 residues. The ends lost 3 bases at V and 6 bases at J; junction bases unmatched: 6. CDR1 DFQATT and CDR2 SNEGSKA come from the germline V gene (reference sequence). CDR3 DNA sequence: TGCAGTGCTAGTAGCGGGAGCAATATCAATGAGCAGTTCTTC. This codes for CSASSGSNINEQFF.

The V call is TRBV2, the J call TRBJ2-3, with a tentative D call TRBD1 (6 bases). With 4 bases removed from V and 2 bases from J, the gap between germline ends came to 13 bases. The CDR3 runs to 15 residues. Looked up from germline, CDR1 is SNHLY and CDR2 is FYNNEI. The CDR3 nucleotides are TGTGCCAGCAGTGGGCCAGGGGCCCTCACAGATACGCAGTATTTT. This codes for CASSGPGALTDTQYF.

CDR3 sequence (DNA): TGTGCCACTCCAGGCTTCCCCATGGGATACAATGAGCAGTTCTTC. Translated, it gives CATPGFPMGYNEQFF. The J gene is TRBJ2-1, the V gene TRBV7-9, with D unresolved. The CDR3 consists of 15 residues. Trimming took 10 bases from V and 4 from J, leaving 20 bases between them. Per germline, CDR1 SEHNR and CDR2 FQNEAQ (reference sequence).

This clonotype was detected a few times. The rearrangement uses TRBV5-6 and TRBJ1-2; TRBD1 is a possible D gene (5 bases). The germline CDR1 and CDR2 sequences are SGHDT and YYEEEE. The CDR3 covers 15 residues. V was clipped by 6 bases and J by 3 bases, with 18 bases between them. The CDR3 spells CASNPDRSLYYGYTF. The CDR3, as DNA: TGTGCCAGCAACCCCGACAGAAGCCTATACTATGGCTACACCTTC.

The V gene is TRBV6-6, the J gene TRBJ1-6; tentative D call: TRBD1 (6 bases). V was shortened by 5 bases and J by 1 base, with 12 bases between the two germline ends. This CDR3 has 16 residues. Germline V gene sequence: CDR1 MNHNY, CDR2 SVGAGI (reference sequence). Here the CDR3 reads CASSPQGRSYNSPLHF. For the CDR3, the DNA is TGTGCCAGCAGTCCACAGGGACGATCCTATAATTCACCCCTCCACTTT.